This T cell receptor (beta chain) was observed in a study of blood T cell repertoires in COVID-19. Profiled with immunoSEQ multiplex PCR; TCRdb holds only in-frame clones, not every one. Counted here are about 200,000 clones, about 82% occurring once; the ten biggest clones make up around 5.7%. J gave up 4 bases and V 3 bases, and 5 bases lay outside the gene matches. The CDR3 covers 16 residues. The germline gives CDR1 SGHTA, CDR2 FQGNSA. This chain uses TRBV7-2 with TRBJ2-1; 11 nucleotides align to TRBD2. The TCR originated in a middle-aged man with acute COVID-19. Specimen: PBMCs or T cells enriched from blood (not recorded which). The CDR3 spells CASSFVLAGDYNEQFF. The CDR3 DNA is TGTGCCAGCAGCTTCGTACTAGCGGGAGATTACAATGAGCAGTTCTTC.